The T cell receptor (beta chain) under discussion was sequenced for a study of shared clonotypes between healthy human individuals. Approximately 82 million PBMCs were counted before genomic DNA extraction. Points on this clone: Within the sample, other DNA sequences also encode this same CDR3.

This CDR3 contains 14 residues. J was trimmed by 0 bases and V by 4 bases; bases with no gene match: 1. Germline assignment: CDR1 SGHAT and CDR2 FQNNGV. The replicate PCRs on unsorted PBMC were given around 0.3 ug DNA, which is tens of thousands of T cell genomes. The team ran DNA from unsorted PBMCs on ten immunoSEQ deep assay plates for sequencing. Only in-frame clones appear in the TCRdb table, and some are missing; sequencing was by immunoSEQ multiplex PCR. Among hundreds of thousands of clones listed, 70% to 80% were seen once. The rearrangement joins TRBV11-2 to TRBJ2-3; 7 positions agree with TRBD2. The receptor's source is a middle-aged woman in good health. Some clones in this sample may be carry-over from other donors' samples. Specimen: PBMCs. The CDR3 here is CASSSSGSTDTQYF. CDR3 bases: TGTGCCAGCAGCTCTAGCGGAAGCACAGATACGCAGTATTTT.